Shown below are 17 T cell receptor beta chains from a single sample sequenced in a study of blood T cell repertoires in COVID-19. The assay was immunoSEQ multiplex PCR, and TCRdb's table has in-frame clones only and misses some. The sample lists about 100,000 clones; roughly 80% were seen once. Material for sequencing was peripheral blood. All receptors derive from a man in his sixties with acute or convalescent COVID-19.

The chain links TRBV7-2 to TRBJ2-2; maybe TRBD1 (5 bases). The germline V gene encodes CDR1 SGHTA and CDR2 FQGNSA. Trimming shortened V by 2 bases and J by 5 bases, and 15 bases separated the two germline ends. The CDR3 loop spans 16 amino acids. The CDR3: CASSLYFREETGELFF. CDR3 nucleotides: TGTGCCAGCAGCTTATATTTCAGGGAAGAGACCGGGGAGCTGTTTTTT.

The chain employs TRBV7-9 and TRBJ1-2, with 7 nucleotides matching TRBD1. V gave up 5 bases and J gave up 4 bases; unmatched junction bases: 7. The CDR3 is 14 amino acids. CDR1 is SEHNR, CDR2 FQNEAQ, per germline (reference sequence). The CDR3 nucleotides are TGTGCCAGCAGCACGGGACAGTCCTTCTATGGCTACACCTTC. The encoded protein is CASSTGQSFYGYTF.

This clone was picked up a small number of times. This sequence joins TRBV5-4 and TRBJ1-6, with 7 bases identical to TRBD1. The CDR3 totals 14 residues. Germline loops: CDR1 SGHNT, CDR2 YYREEE (reference sequence). The ends lost 5 bases at V and 6 bases at J; junction bases unmatched: 5. The CDR3, as DNA: TGTGCCAGCAGAACCGGGACAGTTAATTCACCCCTCCACTTT. This sequence encodes CASRTGTVNSPLHF. The complete variable domain, with remaining parts taken from reference TRBV5-4 and TRBJ1-6, reads ETGVTQSPTHLIKTRGQQVTLRCSSQSGHNTVSWYQQALGQGPQFIFQYYREEENGRGNFPPRFSGLQFPNYSSELNVNALELDDSALYLCASRTGTVNSPLHFGNGTRLTVT.

The chain has TRBV6-5 and TRBJ1-5; TRBD1 matches at 10 bases. The CDR3 length is 15 residues. V dropped 6 bases and J dropped 2; count of bases not matched to a gene: 4. Germline CDR1 MNHEY, CDR2 SVGAGI. The CDR3 loop reads CASRPGTGGNQPQHF. Written as DNA, the CDR3 is TGTGCCAGCAGACCCGGGACAGGGGGCAATCAGCCCCAGCATTTT.

The chain employs TRBV28 and TRBJ1-1; 10 bases are a match to TRBD1. The germline V gene encodes CDR1 MDHEN and CDR2 SYDVKM. The CDR3 totals 14 residues. Trimming removed 2 bases from V and 4 bases from J; junction bases left unmatched: 1. CDR3 bases: TGTGCCAGCAGTTTAGGACAGGGGGGCACTGAAGCTTTCTTT. Residues: CASSLGQGGTEAFF. Looking up the rest from reference TRBV28 and TRBJ1-1 gives the full variable domain: DVKVTQSSRYLVKRTGEKVFLECVQDMDHENMFWYRQDPGLGLRLIYFSYDVKMKEKGDIPEGYSVSREKKERFSLILESASTNQTSMYLCASSLGQGGTEAFFGQGTRLTVV.

V gene TRBV6-1 combines with J gene TRBJ1-2, with no clear D. The germline V gene has CDR1 MNHNS and CDR2 SASEGT. With 3 bases removed from V and 2 bases from J, the gap between germline ends came to 7 bases. CDR3 length: 13 residues. CDR3 amino acids: CASSERGNYGYTF. As DNA, the CDR3 is TGTGCCAGCAGTGAGAGAGGCAACTATGGCTACACCTTC.

The V call is TRBV3-1 (or the pseudogene TRBV3-2), the J call TRBJ1-5; possible D gene TRBD1, 5 bases. Trimming removed 5 bases at V and 0 bases at J, with 8 bases between. Germline V gene data show CDR1 as LGHDT and CDR2 as YNNKEL (reference sequence). The CDR3 length is 14 residues. This CDR3 reads CASSVRGSNQPQHF. CDR3 coding DNA: TGTGCCAGCAGCGTAAGGGGTAGCAATCAGCCCCAGCATTTT.

The chain couples TRBV2 to TRBJ1-5; perhaps TRBD1 as D (5 bases). Germline CDR1 reads SNHLY; CDR2 reads FYNNEI. The V end was cut by 7 bases, the J end by 7 bases, with 14 bases between. This CDR3 comprises 13 residues. CDR3 in amino acids: CASTFGGEQPQHF. The CDR3 nucleotides are TGTGCCAGCACCTTCGGGGGTGAACAGCCCCAGCATTTT.

This sequence joins TRBV18 and TRBJ1-5; maybe TRBD1 (6 bases). Germline V gene sequence: CDR1 KGHSH, CDR2 LQKENI. V was shortened by 4 bases and J by 2 bases, with 12 bases between the two germline ends. This CDR3 spans 15 amino acids. The CDR3 nucleotides read TGTGCCAGCTCACAGCAGGGGAAGGGCAATCAGCCCCAGCATTTT. Its translation: CASSQQGKGNQPQHF.

The chain employs TRBV28 and TRBJ2-7; D is undetermined. This CDR3 spans 13 amino acids. Between the trimmed V and J ends, which lost 6 bases and 4 bases, there was a span of 13 bases. CDR1 MDHEN and CDR2 SYDVKM come from the germline V gene. The CDR3 sequence is CASSLGQHYEQYF. Written as DNA, the CDR3 is TGTGCCAGCAGCCTGGGCCAGCATTACGAGCAGTACTTC.

The chain combines TRBV4-3 with TRBJ2-1; D not certain. The germline gives CDR1 LGHNA, CDR2 YSLEER. This CDR3 is built from 16 residues. Trimming took off 0 bases at V and 0 bases at J, with 9 bases between the two ends. The CDR3 protein is CASSQDLVSSYNEQFF. The CDR3 nucleotides are TGCGCCAGCAGCCAAGATCTGGTTAGCTCCTACAATGAGCAGTTCTTC.

In this sample, this clone turned up once. CDR3 DNA sequence: TGCGCCAGCAGCTTGGCCCCAGGTACTGGAAACACCATATATTTT. This encodes CASSLAPGTGNTIYF. V and J are TRBV5-1 and TRBJ1-3; D is unclear. CDR3 length: 15 amino acids. Trimming removed 0 bases from V and 2 bases from J, with 9 bases in between. Germline V gene sequence: CDR1 SGHRS, CDR2 YFSETQ.

This chain joins TRBV5-1 and TRBJ2-3, with 10 nucleotides matching TRBD2. The CDR3 spans 16 residues. After removal of 0 bases from V and 3 bases from J, the junction contained 4 bases not matched to a gene. Germline loops: CDR1 SGHRS, CDR2 YFSETQ. CDR3 region: CASSLEAGGLTDTQYF. The CDR3 DNA reads as TGCGCCAGCAGCTTGGAAGCGGGGGGGTTGACAGATACGCAGTATTTT.

The rearrangement uses TRBV18 and TRBJ2-5; D remains unclear. CDR3 length: 13 residues. The germline V gene has CDR1 KGHSH and CDR2 LQKENI. Trimming left V 2 bases short and J 2 bases short, with 6 bases between. Written as DNA, the CDR3 is TGTGCCAGCTCACCATACTCACAAGAGACCCAGTACTTC. It translates to CASSPYSQETQYF. The full variable domain, in which reference TRBV18 and TRBJ2-5 provide the parts outside the CDR3, is NAGVMQNPRHLVRRRGQEARLRCSPMKGHSHVYWYRQLPEEGLKFMVYLQKENIIDESGMPKERFSAEFPKEGPSILRIQQVVRGDSAAYFCASSPYSQETQYFGPGTRLLVL.

The chain employs TRBV4-2 and TRBJ1-1; D unclear. CDR1 and CDR2 (germline): LGHNA, YNFKEQ. The CDR3 extends over 13 amino acids. V was shortened by 0 bases and J by 10 bases, with 12 bases between the two germline ends. The DNA for the CDR3 is TGTGCCAGCAGCCAAGATCGCGGGCGGCTAGCTTTCTTT. Its translation is CASSQDRGRLAFF.

The chain uses TRBV6-6 and TRBJ2-7, with D possibly matching TRBD2 (6 bases). Germline V CDR1 and CDR2: MNHNY, SVGAGI (reference sequence). V gave up 5 bases and J gave up 3 bases, with 14 bases separating them. The CDR3 spans 14 residues. As DNA, the CDR3 is TGTGCCAGCAGTCCGAGCGGGCAGATCTACGAGCAGTACTTC. Translating gives CASSPSGQIYEQYF.

The chain has TRBV27 and TRBJ2-7; D is uncertain. The CDR3 consists of 14 residues. V dropped 3 bases and J dropped 1 base, with 10 bases sitting between them. In germline, CDR1 is MNHEY, CDR2 SMNVEV (reference sequence). The CDR3 region is CASSLSFASYEQYF. CDR3 DNA sequence: TGTGCCAGCAGTTTGAGTTTCGCTTCCTACGAGCAGTACTTC.